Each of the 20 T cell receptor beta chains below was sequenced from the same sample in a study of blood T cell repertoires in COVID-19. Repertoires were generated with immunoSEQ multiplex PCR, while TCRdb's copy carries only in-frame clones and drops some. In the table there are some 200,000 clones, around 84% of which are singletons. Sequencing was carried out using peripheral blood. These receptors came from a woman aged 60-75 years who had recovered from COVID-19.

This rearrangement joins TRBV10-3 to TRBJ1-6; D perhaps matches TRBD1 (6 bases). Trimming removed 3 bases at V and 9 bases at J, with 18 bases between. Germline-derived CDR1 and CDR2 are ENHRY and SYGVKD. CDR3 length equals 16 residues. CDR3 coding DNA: TGTGCCATCAGTGAAAAACGCCGGGACACCGGTTCACCCCTCCACTTT. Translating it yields CAISEKRRDTGSPLHF.

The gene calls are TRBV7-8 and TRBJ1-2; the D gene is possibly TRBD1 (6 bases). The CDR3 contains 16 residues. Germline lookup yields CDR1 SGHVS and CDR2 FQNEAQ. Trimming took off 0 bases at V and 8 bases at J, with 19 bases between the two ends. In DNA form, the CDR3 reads TGTGCCAGCAGCTTAGCCAACCGGGACATAGAATTCGGCTACACCTTC. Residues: CASSLANRDIEFGYTF. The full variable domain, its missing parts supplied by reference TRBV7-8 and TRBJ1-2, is GAGVSQSPRYKVAKRGQDVALRCDPISGHVSLFWYQQALGQGPEFLTYFQNEAQLDKSGLPSDRFFAERPEGSVSTLKIQRTQQEDSAVYLCASSLANRDIEFGYTFGSGTRLTVV.

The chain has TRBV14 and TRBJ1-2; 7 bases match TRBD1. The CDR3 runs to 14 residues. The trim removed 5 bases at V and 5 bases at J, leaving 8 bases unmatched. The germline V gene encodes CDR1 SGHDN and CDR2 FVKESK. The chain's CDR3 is CASSSWDRSYGYTF. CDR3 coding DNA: TGTGCCAGCAGCTCTTGGGACAGATCATATGGCTACACCTTC.

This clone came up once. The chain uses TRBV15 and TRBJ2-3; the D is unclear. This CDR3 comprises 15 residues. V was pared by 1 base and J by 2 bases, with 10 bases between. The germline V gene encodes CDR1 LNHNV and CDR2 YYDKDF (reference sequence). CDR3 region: CATSRGAADTDTQYF. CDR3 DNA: TGTGCCACCAGCAGAGGGGCAGCTGACACAGATACGCAGTATTTT.

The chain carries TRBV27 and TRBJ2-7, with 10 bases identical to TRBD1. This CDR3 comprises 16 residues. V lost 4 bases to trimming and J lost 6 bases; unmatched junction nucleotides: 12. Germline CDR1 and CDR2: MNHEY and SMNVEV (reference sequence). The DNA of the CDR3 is TGTGCCAGCAGTTCGTTTTCGGGACAGGGGTCGGGCGAGCAGTACTTC. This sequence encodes CASSSFSGQGSGEQYF.

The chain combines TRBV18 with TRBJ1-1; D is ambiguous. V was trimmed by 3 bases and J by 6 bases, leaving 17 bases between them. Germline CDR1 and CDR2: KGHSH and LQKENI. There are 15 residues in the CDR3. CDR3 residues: CASSPLLLTEAEAFF. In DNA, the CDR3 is TGTGCCAGCTCACCGCTACTGTTAACTGAGGCTGAAGCTTTCTTT.

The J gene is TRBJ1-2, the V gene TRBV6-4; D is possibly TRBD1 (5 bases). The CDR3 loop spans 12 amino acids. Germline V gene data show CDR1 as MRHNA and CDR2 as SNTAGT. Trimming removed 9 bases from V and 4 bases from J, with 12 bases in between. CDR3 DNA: TGTGCCAGGGAGGGACGGTCCTATGGCTACACCTTC. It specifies CAREGRSYGYTF.

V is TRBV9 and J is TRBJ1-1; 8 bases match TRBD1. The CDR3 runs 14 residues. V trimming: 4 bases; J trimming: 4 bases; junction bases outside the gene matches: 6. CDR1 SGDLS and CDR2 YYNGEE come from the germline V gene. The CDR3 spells CASSTDREGTEAFF. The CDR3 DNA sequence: TGTGCCAGCAGCACGGACAGGGAAGGCACTGAAGCTTTCTTT.

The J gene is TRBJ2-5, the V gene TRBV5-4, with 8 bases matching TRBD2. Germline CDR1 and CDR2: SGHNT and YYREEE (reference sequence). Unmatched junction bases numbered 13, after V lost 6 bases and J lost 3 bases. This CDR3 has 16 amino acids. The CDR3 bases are TGTGCCAGCACCCGGGGGAGCGGGGGTACTAAAGAGACCCAGTACTTC. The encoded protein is CASTRGSGGTKETQYF.

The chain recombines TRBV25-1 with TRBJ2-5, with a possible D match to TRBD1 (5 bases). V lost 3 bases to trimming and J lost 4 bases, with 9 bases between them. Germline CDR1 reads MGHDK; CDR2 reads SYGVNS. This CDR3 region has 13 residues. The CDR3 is CASSDTGPETQYF. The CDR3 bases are TGTGCCAGCAGTGACACAGGCCCAGAGACCCAGTACTTC. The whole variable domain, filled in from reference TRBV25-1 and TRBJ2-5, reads EADIYQTPRYLVIGTGKKITLECSQTMGHDKMYWYQQDPGMELHLIHYSYGVNSTEKGDLSSESTVSRIRTEHFPLTLESARPSHTSQYLCASSDTGPETQYFGPGTRLLVL.

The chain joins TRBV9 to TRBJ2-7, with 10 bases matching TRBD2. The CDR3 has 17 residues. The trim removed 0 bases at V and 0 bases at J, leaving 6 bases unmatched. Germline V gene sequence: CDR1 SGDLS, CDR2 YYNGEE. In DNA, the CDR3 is TGTGCCAGCAGCGTAGGGCTAGCGGGGGAGATCTCCTACGAGCAGTACTTC. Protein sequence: CASSVGLAGEISYEQYF.

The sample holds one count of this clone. This CDR3 is CASSLNGGSATEAFF. CDR3 nucleotide sequence: TGCGCCAGCAGCTTGAACGGAGGGTCGGCCACTGAAGCTTTCTTT. The chain couples TRBV5-1 to TRBJ1-1; no clear D. Germline V gene sequence: CDR1 SGHRS, CDR2 YFSETQ. Deletions cut 1 base from V and 4 bases from J, with 14 bases between. The CDR3 runs 15 residues.

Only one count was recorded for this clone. In DNA, the CDR3 is TGTGCCACCAGCAGAAACAGGGGGCCGGGGAATTCACCCCTCCACTTT. Protein product: CATSRNRGPGNSPLHF. The V call is TRBV15, the J call TRBJ1-6; 9 bases line up with TRBD1. Germline-derived CDR1 and CDR2 are LNHNV and YYDKDF (reference sequence). V was clipped by 2 bases and J by 7 bases; unmatched bases: 6. The CDR3 extends over 16 amino acids.

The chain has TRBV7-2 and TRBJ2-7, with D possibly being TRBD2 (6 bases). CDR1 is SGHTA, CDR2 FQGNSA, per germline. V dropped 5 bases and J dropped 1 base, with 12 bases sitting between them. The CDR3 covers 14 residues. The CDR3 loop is CASSTLGLSYEQYF. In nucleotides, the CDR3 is TGTGCCAGCAGCACCCTGGGACTTTCCTACGAGCAGTACTTC.

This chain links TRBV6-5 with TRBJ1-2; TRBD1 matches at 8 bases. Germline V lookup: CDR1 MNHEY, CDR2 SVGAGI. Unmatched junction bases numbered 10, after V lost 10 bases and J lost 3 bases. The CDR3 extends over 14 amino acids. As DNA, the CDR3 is TGTGCCACTACCCCGCGACAGGGGTACTATGGCTACACCTTC. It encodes CATTPRQGYYGYTF.

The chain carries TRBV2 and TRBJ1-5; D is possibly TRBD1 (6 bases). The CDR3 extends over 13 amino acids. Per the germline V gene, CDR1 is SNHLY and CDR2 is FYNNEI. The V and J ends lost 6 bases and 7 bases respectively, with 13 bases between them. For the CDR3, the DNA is TGTGCCAGCAGATCTGAACAGGGCCAGCCCCAGCATTTT. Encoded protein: CASRSEQGQPQHF.

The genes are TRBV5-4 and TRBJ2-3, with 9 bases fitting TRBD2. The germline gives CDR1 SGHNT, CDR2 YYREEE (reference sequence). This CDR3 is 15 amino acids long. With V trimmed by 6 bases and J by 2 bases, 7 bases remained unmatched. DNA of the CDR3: TGTGCCAGCACGCTGACTAGCGGCCCCACAGATACGCAGTATTTT. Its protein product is CASTLTSGPTDTQYF.

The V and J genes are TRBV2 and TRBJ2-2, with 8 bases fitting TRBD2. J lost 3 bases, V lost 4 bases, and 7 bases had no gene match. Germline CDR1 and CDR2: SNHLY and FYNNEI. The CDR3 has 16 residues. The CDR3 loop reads CASSVRGGTYTGELFF. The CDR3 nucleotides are TGTGCCAGCAGTGTTCGCGGGGGGACGTACACCGGGGAGCTGTTTTTT.

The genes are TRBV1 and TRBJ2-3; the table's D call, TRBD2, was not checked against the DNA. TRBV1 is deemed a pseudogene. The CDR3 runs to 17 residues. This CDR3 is CTSSQDRGGRATDTQYF. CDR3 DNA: TGCACCAGCAGCCAAGATAGGGGGGGGAGGGCCACAGATACGCAGTATTTT.

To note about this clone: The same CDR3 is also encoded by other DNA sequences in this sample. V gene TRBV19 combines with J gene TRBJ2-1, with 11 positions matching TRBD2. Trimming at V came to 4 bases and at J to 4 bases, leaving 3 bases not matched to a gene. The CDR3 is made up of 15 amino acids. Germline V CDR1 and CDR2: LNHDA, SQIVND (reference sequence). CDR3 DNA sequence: TGTGCCAGTAGTACTAGCGGGGGGATTTACAATGAGCAGTTCTTC. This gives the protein CASSTSGGIYNEQFF.